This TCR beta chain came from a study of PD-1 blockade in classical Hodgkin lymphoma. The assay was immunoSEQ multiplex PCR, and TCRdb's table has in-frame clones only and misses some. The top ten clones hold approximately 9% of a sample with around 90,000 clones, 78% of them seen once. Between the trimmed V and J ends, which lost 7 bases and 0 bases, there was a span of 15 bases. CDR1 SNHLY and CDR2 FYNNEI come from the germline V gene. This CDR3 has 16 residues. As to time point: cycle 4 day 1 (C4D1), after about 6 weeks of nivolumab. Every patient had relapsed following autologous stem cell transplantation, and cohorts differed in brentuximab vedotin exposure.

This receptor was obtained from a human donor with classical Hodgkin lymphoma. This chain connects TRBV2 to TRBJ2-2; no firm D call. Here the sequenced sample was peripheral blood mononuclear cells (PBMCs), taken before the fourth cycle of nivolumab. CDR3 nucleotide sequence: TGTGCCAGCACCAATCCCCGGTTCGCGAACACCGGGGAGCTGTTTTTT. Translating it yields CASTNPRFANTGELFF.